These 30 T cell receptor beta chains were sequenced from one sample in a study of blood T cell repertoires in COVID-19. Some clones are missing from TCRdb's copy, which holds only in-frame ones; the method was immunoSEQ multiplex PCR. Among under 350,000 clones, approximately 86% were seen once, and the ten largest hold about 4%. The sample taken for sequencing was PBMCs or T cells enriched from blood (not recorded which). The receptors come from a woman between 40 and 50 years old with acute COVID-19.

The V gene is TRBV4-1, the J gene TRBJ1-3; tentatively, D is TRBD1 (6 bases). Germline CDR1 reads MGHRA; CDR2 reads YSYEKL. There are 17 residues in the CDR3. V was trimmed by 0 bases and J by 0 bases, leaving 12 bases between them. CDR3 sequence reads: CASSQDLGQRSGNTIYF. CDR3 bases: TGCGCCAGCAGCCAAGATCTCGGACAGCGCTCTGGAAACACCATATATTTT.

The chain recombines TRBV29-1 with TRBJ2-7, with D unclear. Germline loops: CDR1 SQVTM, CDR2 ANQGSEA. V was clipped by 2 bases and J by 7 bases, with 18 bases between them. The CDR3 is 14 amino acids. This CDR3 is CSVEYNAVRSEQYF. The CDR3 nucleotides are TGCAGCGTTGAATATAATGCGGTTAGGTCAGAGCAGTACTTC.

J is TRBJ2-1 and V is TRBV19, with D perhaps TRBD1 (6 bases). The V gene lost 5 bases and the J gene lost 6 bases, with 17 bases spanning the gap. CDR3 length: 15 residues. Germline lookup yields CDR1 LNHDA and CDR2 SQIVND (reference sequence). The CDR3 protein is CASSAGTFIGNEQFF. DNA of the CDR3: TGTGCCAGTAGTGCCGGGACATTCATCGGCAATGAGCAGTTCTTC.

The chain links TRBV18 to TRBJ2-5; D unresolved. V lost 1 base, J lost 1 base, and 7 bases lay in between. CDR3 length equals 14 residues. Germline-derived CDR1 and CDR2 are KGHSH and LQKENI. The CDR3 sequence is CASSPRQFQETQYF. The CDR3 DNA reads as TGTGCCAGCTCACCACGGCAGTTCCAAGAGACCCAGTACTTC.

The V call is TRBV5-6, the J call TRBJ1-2; 8 bases agree with TRBD1. V lost 4 bases to trimming and J lost 2 bases; unmatched junction nucleotides: 7. The CDR3 has 15 amino acids. Germline CDR1 and CDR2: SGHDT and YYEEEE. The CDR3 bases are TGTGCCAGCAGCACAGGGGACAGGACGAACTATGGCTACACCTTC. Translation gives CASSTGDRTNYGYTF. Complete variable domain (other parts from reference TRBV5-6 and TRBJ1-2): DAGVTQSPTHLIKTRGQQVTLRCSPKSGHDTVSWYQQALGQGPQFIFQYYEEEERQRGNFPDRFSGHQFPNYSSELNVNALLLGDSALYLCASSTGDRTNYGYTFGSGTRLTVV.

The chain has TRBV2 and TRBJ1-6; D possibly corresponds to TRBD1 (6 bases). The CDR3 has 13 residues. Trimming pared 5 bases from V and 11 bases from J, leaving 13 bases between. Germline V gene data show CDR1 as SNHLY and CDR2 as FYNNEI. In DNA form, the CDR3 reads TGTGCCAGCAGTTACAGGGTTACGCCACCCCTCCACTTT. Its protein is CASSYRVTPPLHF.

V gene TRBV4-2 combines with J gene TRBJ2-7, with 11 positions matching TRBD2. Germline CDR1 is LGHNA and CDR2 is YNFKEQ. CDR3 length: 18 residues. V lost 0 bases to trimming and J lost 6 bases; unmatched junction nucleotides: 13. Here the CDR3 DNA reads TGTGCCAGCAGCCAAGATGTAGGGGCTAGCGGGGGGAGTGGCGAGCAGTACTTC. This gives the protein CASSQDVGASGGSGEQYF.

The rearrangement links TRBV27 to TRBJ2-7; weak D call: TRBD1 (6 bases). The CDR3 is 15 amino acids. The germline V gene has CDR1 MNHEY and CDR2 SMNVEV (reference sequence). Trimming left V 2 bases short and J 1 base short, with 12 bases between. The chain's CDR3 is CASSLGDTGSYEQYF. The CDR3 bases are TGTGCCAGCAGTTTAGGGGACACCGGTTCCTACGAGCAGTACTTC.

The chain links TRBV20-1 to TRBJ2-1, with 7 bases identical to TRBD2. Germline CDR1 and CDR2: DFQATT and SNEGSKA (reference sequence). With V trimmed by 3 bases and J by 2 bases, 10 bases remained unmatched. This CDR3 spans 16 amino acids. CDR3 DNA: TGCAGTGCTAGTTCTGTCTGGGGGGGGACCTACAATGAGCAGTTCTTC. Its translation: CSASSVWGGTYNEQFF.

This clone was detected only a few times. The chain couples TRBV27 to TRBJ1-5; D remains unclear. Germline CDR1 and CDR2: MNHEY and SMNVEV (reference sequence). CDR3 length: 16 residues. The V gene lost 3 bases and the J gene lost 4 bases, with 16 bases spanning the gap. Written as DNA, the CDR3 is TGTGCCAGCAGTTTTCAGGCGAGAGAGTCAAATCAGCCCCAGCATTTT. Translating gives CASSFQARESNQPQHF.

The CDR3 region has the DNA TGTGCCAGCAGCTTCGACCCCCGGGACACCTTTGAGCAGTACTTC. This sequence encodes CASSFDPRDTFEQYF. The chain links TRBV7-2 to TRBJ2-7, with D possibly TRBD1 on 6 matching bases. Trimming cost V 3 bases and J 7 bases, with 19 bases left between them. Germline V gene lookup returns CDR1 SGHTA and CDR2 FQGNSA. The CDR3 consists of 15 residues.

The CDR3 DNA reads as TGTGCCAGCAGCTTAGGCGGCTCCGAGCAGTACTTC. As protein: CASSLGGSEQYF. The V gene is TRBV7-9, the J gene TRBJ2-7, with unresolved D. The V gene's germline CDR1 is SEHNR and CDR2 FQNEAQ (reference sequence). The CDR3 extends over 12 amino acids. Trimming took off 1 base at V and 6 bases at J, with 7 bases between the two ends.

As DNA, the CDR3 is TGTGCCAGCAGTTACTCGACAGGGAAATATGGCTACACCTTC. Residues: CASSYSTGKYGYTF. This chain uses TRBV6-2 or TRBV6-3 with TRBJ1-2, with 7 bases that match TRBD1. The germline V gene has CDR1 MNHEY and CDR2 SVGEGT. The CDR3 contains 14 residues. With 0 bases clipped from V and 5 bases from J, the junction kept 3 bases outside the gene matches.

The chain couples TRBV19 to TRBJ2-7; 13 nucleotides align to TRBD2. V lost 5 bases and J lost 6; bases outside the gene matches: 7. The CDR3 runs 15 residues. Germline CDR1 and CDR2: LNHDA and SQIVND (reference sequence). CDR3 protein: CASSPRGLAGPEQYF. CDR3 bases: TGTGCCAGTAGTCCGCGGGGACTAGCGGGGCCCGAGCAGTACTTC.

This chain links TRBV6-5 with TRBJ2-3; 11 bases are a match to TRBD2. Losses at the gene ends were 3 bases for V and 5 bases for J; bases not matched to a gene: 4. The CDR3 runs 15 residues. Germline V gene sequence: CDR1 MNHEY, CDR2 SVGAGI. DNA for the CDR3: TGTGCCAGCAGTTATAGCGGGGGGGCGGTAGATACGCAGTATTTT. Protein sequence: CASSYSGGAVDTQYF.

The chain joins TRBV12-3 or TRBV12-4 to TRBJ2-7; TRBD2 might be the D (5 bases). V was pared by 8 bases and J by 4 bases, with 12 bases between. The CDR3 extends over 12 amino acids. The CDR3 region has the DNA TGTGCCAGCGCCGATAGCGTTTACGAGCAGTACTTC. This translates into CASADSVYEQYF.

The chain couples TRBV20-1 to TRBJ2-7; D is possibly TRBD2 (5 bases). This CDR3 has 11 amino acids. The germline V gene has CDR1 DFQATT and CDR2 SNEGSKA (reference sequence). Trimming removed 3 bases at V and 9 bases at J, with 12 bases between. Here the CDR3 reads CSASGDLRQYF. In DNA, the CDR3 is TGCAGTGCTAGCGGGGATTTAAGGCAGTACTTC.

This sequence joins TRBV11-2 and TRBJ1-1; TRBD1 matches at 7 bases. J was trimmed by 4 bases and V by 1 base; bases with no gene match: 9. The CDR3 consists of 16 residues. In germline, CDR1 is SGHAT, CDR2 FQNNGV. CDR3 sequence: CASSLVFWQGGTEAFF. CDR3 DNA: TGTGCCAGCAGCTTAGTATTTTGGCAGGGGGGCACTGAAGCTTTCTTT. Complete variable domain (other parts from reference TRBV11-2 and TRBJ1-1): EAGVAQSPRYKIIEKRQSVAFWCNPISGHATLYWYQQILGQGPKLLIQFQNNGVVDDSQLPKDRFSAERLKGVDSTLKIQPAKLEDSAVYLCASSLVFWQGGTEAFFGQGTRLTVV.

The gene calls are TRBV7-3 and TRBJ2-7; a weak D match, TRBD2 (5 bases). The CDR3 is 13 residues long. With 4 bases removed from V and 6 bases from J, the gap between germline ends came to 13 bases. The germline V gene has CDR1 SGHTA and CDR2 FQGTGA. CDR3 sequence: CASSSGSISEQYF. CDR3 nucleotides: TGTGCCAGCAGCTCGGGGTCCATCTCCGAGCAGTACTTC.

The chain links TRBV2 to TRBJ1-1; TRBD1 agrees at 9 bases. V gave up 5 bases and J gave up 2 bases; unmatched junction bases: 9. The CDR3 contains 16 residues. Per the germline V gene, CDR1 is SNHLY and CDR2 is FYNNEI. The CDR3: CASSTTGGIVNTEAFF. CDR3 DNA: TGTGCCAGCAGTACGACAGGGGGGATAGTCAACACTGAAGCTTTCTTT.

V is TRBV4-3 and J is TRBJ2-1, with 9 positions matching TRBD2. The germline V gene encodes CDR1 LGHNA and CDR2 YSLEER. This CDR3 contains 16 residues. With V trimmed by 1 base and J by 1 base, 2 bases remained unmatched. The CDR3 region is CASSQGLAASYNEQFF. DNA of the CDR3: TGCGCCAGCAGCCAAGGACTAGCGGCTTCCTACAATGAGCAGTTCTTC.

The rearrangement uses TRBV6-2 or TRBV6-3 and TRBJ2-7, with 7 positions matching TRBD1. V shed 2 bases, J shed 4 bases, and the junction held 5 bases outside the gene matches. Germline V gives CDR1 MNHEY, CDR2 SVGEGT. The CDR3 extends over 14 amino acids. The chain's CDR3 is CASSYGHRGYEQYF. The CDR3 nucleotides are TGTGCCAGCAGTTACGGGCACAGGGGTTACGAGCAGTACTTC.

Concerning this clone itself: A junction boundary mismatches the germline segment, possibly from a read error. This chain uses TRBV5-4 with TRBJ2-7; TRBD2 matches 11 bases. Germline values: CDR1 SGHNT, CDR2 YYREEE (reference sequence). The CDR3 consists of 15 residues. CDR3 DNA sequence: TGTGCCAGCAGCTTGGCGGGTAGCGGGGGGGCCATCGGGGACTTC. The encoded protein is CASSLAGSGGAIGDF.

The chain joins TRBV2 to TRBJ1-6; 7 bases align to TRBD1. This CDR3 is 14 amino acids long. CDR1 and CDR2 from the germline V gene are SNHLY and FYNNEI. V dropped 2 bases and J dropped 8; count of bases not matched to a gene: 3. The CDR3 region is CASSERTGHSPLHF. Written as DNA, the CDR3 is TGTGCCAGCAGTGAAAGGACAGGCCATTCACCCCTCCACTTT. The full variable domain, completed using reference TRBV2 and TRBJ1-6, is EPEVTQTPSHQVTQMGQEVILRCVPISNHLYFYWYRQILGQKVEFLVSFYNNEISEKSEIFDDQFSVERPDGSNFTLKIRSTKLEDSAMYFCASSERTGHSPLHFGNGTRLTVT.

This sequence joins TRBV7-2 and TRBJ2-1; 7 nucleotides line up with TRBD2. This CDR3 is 16 amino acids long. Per the germline V gene, CDR1 is SGHTA and CDR2 is FQGNSA. The V and J ends lost 2 bases and 5 bases, in that order; junction bases with no gene match: 9. The CDR3 reads CASSLSWASGNNEQFF. The CDR3 DNA follows: TGTGCCAGCAGCTTAAGTTGGGCTAGCGGTAACAATGAGCAGTTCTTC.

V gene TRBV3-1 (or the pseudogene TRBV3-2) combines with J gene TRBJ1-2, with D possibly matching TRBD1 (6 bases). Trimming stripped 3 bases from V and 7 bases from J, with 18 bases between. From germline, CDR1 is LGHDT and CDR2 YNNKEL (reference sequence). The CDR3 is 15 amino acids. Written as DNA, the CDR3 is TGTGCCAGCAGCCAGGCAGGCAGGGGATTGTTTGGCTACACCTTC. It translates to CASSQAGRGLFGYTF.

Turning to this clone: Other DNA sequences in this sample translate to the same CDR3. The chain uses TRBV11-2 and TRBJ2-7, with D possibly being TRBD2 (5 bases). Deletions cut 0 bases from V and 0 bases from J, with 12 bases between. Germline V gene lookup returns CDR1 SGHAT and CDR2 FQNNGV. The CDR3 runs 16 residues. The CDR3 region is CASSLDVGSVSYEQYF. The CDR3 coding sequence is TGTGCCAGCAGCTTAGACGTAGGTAGCGTCTCCTACGAGCAGTACTTC. Full variable domain (rest looked up from reference TRBV11-2 and TRBJ2-7): EAGVAQSPRYKIIEKRQSVAFWCNPISGHATLYWYQQILGQGPKLLIQFQNNGVVDDSQLPKDRFSAERLKGVDSTLKIQPAKLEDSAVYLCASSLDVGSVSYEQYFGPGTRLTVT.

The chain uses TRBV9 and TRBJ2-1, with TRBD2 matching over 10 bases. The CDR3 runs 14 residues. CDR1 is SGDLS and CDR2 is YYNGEE in the germline V gene. J was trimmed by 3 bases and V by 4 bases; bases with no gene match: 1. The CDR3 coding sequence is TGTGCCAGCAGCCTAGCGGGGGACTACAATGAGCAGTTCTTC. It codes for CASSLAGDYNEQFF.

The rearrangement links TRBV18 to TRBJ2-7; tentative D call: TRBD2 (5 bases). Germline V gene data show CDR1 as KGHSH and CDR2 as LQKENI. The CDR3 runs 19 residues. Trimming pared 0 bases from V and 2 bases from J, leaving 23 bases between. The CDR3 nucleotides are TGTGCCAGCTCACCACCCGCCGGGGTAGGACCAGAAGGTACCTACGAGCAGTACTTC. This translates into CASSPPAGVGPEGTYEQYF.

The V and J genes are TRBV7-2 and TRBJ2-5, with 10 nucleotides matching TRBD1. The CDR3 extends over 15 amino acids. Unmatched junction bases numbered 6, after V lost 3 bases and J lost 5 bases. In germline, CDR1 is SGHTA, CDR2 FQGNSA. CDR3 nucleotides: TGTGCCAGCAGCTTTGACAGGGGGCTGATGGAGACCCAGTACTTC. As protein: CASSFDRGLMETQYF.